The sequence of this T cell receptor (beta chain) was determined in a study of cytomegalovirus exposure and HLA in healthy donors. Primers included in the PCR were 60 Vbeta and 13 Jbeta primers. Methods used by the authors: In a later analysis, roughly 11 million of approximately 81 million unique beta chains occurred in at least two donors. The repertoire was sequenced with immunoSEQ multiplex PCR; TCRdb's copy has only in-frame clones and lacks some. V and J calls and clone size are as listed in that table; D and trimming were resolved from the DNA. The data show some 150,000 clones, roughly 80% seen once. The germline V gene encodes CDR1 SGHDT and CDR2 YYEEEE. The CDR3 consists of 15 residues. Of note for this clone: Sequence at one end of the junction differs from germline and may be a read error.

Sequencing used PBMCs. The TCR originated in a man aged 25 to 45 in good health and CMV-seropositive. V usage is TRBV5-6 and J usage is TRBJ2-6, with 7 nucleotides matching TRBD2. The CDR3 spells CASRISGAGANGLTF. In DNA, the CDR3 is TGTGCCAGCAGGATAAGCGGGGCTGGGGCCAACGGCCTGACTTTC.